The TCR beta chain described here comes from a study of cytomegalovirus exposure and HLA in healthy donors. There are a few counts of this clone. At one end, the junction sequence differs from germline, possibly due to a read error. CDR3 size: 17 residues. Germline V gives CDR1 SEHNR, CDR2 FQNEAQ (reference sequence). PCR involved 60 Vbeta and 13 Jbeta primers. Study processing details: About 12 million of the roughly 80 million unique TCR beta chains counted in a later analysis were shared. TCRdb's copy holds only in-frame clones and misses some; the assay was immunoSEQ multiplex PCR. The V and J calls and the clone size are those of that table, but D and trimming were determined from the DNA. The sample contains under 85,000 clones, 65% to 80% of which appear only once.

Source material: PBMCs. V is TRBV7-9 and J is TRBJ2-3, with 10 bases that match TRBD2. This TCR was sampled from a man in his forties in good health and CMV-seropositive. The chain's CDR3 is CSSSPLTSGVFPDTQYF. The CDR3 bases are TGTTCCAGCAGCCCCCTTACTAGCGGGGTTTTCCCAGATACGCAGTATTTT. Full variable domain (rest looked up from reference TRBV7-9 and TRBJ2-3): DTGVSQNPRHKITKRGQNVTFRCDPISEHNRLYWYRQTLGQGPEFLTYFQNEAQLEKSRLLSDRFSAERPKGSFSTLEIQRTEQGDSAMYLCSSSPLTSGVFPDTQYFGPGTRLTVL.